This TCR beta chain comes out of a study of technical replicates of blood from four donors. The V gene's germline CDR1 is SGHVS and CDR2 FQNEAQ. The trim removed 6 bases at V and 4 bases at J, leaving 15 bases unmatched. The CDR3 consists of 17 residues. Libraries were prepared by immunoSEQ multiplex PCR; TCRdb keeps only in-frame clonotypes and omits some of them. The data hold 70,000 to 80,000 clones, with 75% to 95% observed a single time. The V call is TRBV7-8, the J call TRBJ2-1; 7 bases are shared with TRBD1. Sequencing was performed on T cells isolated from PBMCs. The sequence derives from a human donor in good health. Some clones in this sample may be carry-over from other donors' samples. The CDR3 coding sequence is TGTGCCAGCAGACAACAATCCTACGACAGGGAATACAATGAGCAGTTCTTC. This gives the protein CASRQQSYDREYNEQFF.